This T cell receptor (beta chain) emerged from a study of T cell repertoires in cytomegalovirus infection. The V and J ends lost 9 bases and 2 bases respectively, with 19 bases between them. The CDR3 is 15 amino acids. Germline lookup yields CDR1 SNHLY and CDR2 FYNNEI. Via MiXCR, TCRdb re-called the reads, giving one row per CDR3 protein. Among some 680,000 distinct CDR3 sequences listed, approximately 34% were seen once. The specimen sequenced was PBMCs. The sequence derives from a human donor in good health (CMV status not recorded). Some clones in this sample may be carry-over from other donors' samples. The V call is TRBV2, the J call TRBJ1-1; D is uncertain. CDR3 sequence reads: CASLQAGRENTEAFF. DNA of the CDR3: TGTGCCAGTCTTCAAGCTGGACGGGAAAACACTGAAGCTTTCTTT.